This TCR beta chain was captured by sequencing in a study of blood T cell repertoires in COVID-19. The wider study: PBMCs, B-cell-depleted T cells, or T cells provided the cDNA or gDNA that made up the material.

Clones were sequenced by immunoSEQ multiplex PCR, and TCRdb holds only the in-frame ones, with some missing. Here the sample spans some 190,000 clones, 70% to 80% being singletons. The CDR3 covers 19 residues. The ends lost 0 bases at V and 3 bases at J; junction bases unmatched: 9. From germline, CDR1 is SGHNT and CDR2 YYREEE (reference sequence). Individuals drawn from approximately 26 US areas were roughly 18 to 95 years old. Within the 2 weeks before study entry, each person in the exposed group met a COVID-19 case. The receptor's source is a man aged 55 to 69 who had been exposed to COVID-19. V gene TRBV5-4 combines with J gene TRBJ2-3, with 14 bases lining up with TRBD2. Specimen: PBMCs or T cells enriched from blood (not recorded which). Written as DNA, the CDR3 is TGTGCCAGCAGCTTGGGACACTGGGGACTAGCGGGGGAGACAGATACGCAGTATTTT. As protein: CASSLGHWGLAGETDTQYF.